This TCR beta chain is drawn from a study of human T cells and chemical hapten exposure. Study at large: The patients, most of them female, presented with alopecia areata, totalis or universalis.

Individual cDNA molecules each carried unique molecular identifiers attached by the library. MiXCR, run by TCRdb on the RACE reads, gives a single entry per CDR3 protein. The data show approximately 340,000 distinct CDR3 sequences, under 8% seen once. As for this clonotype: The target antigen is unknown.

Time point in this sample: patch test 1, 2 weeks after DPC sensitization. This sample's treatment: therapeutic diphenylcyclopropenone sensitization with weekly scalp DPC. Findings of the study overall: Significantly more large CDR3 similarity clusters arose among expanded TCRs than among controls.

The sequencing used whole blood, collected in connection with sensitization to the hapten diphenylcyclopropenone (DPC). The clonotype was recovered from a woman in her late teens or twenties with alopecia areata. Some clones in this sample may be carry-over from other donors' samples.

Written as DNA, the CDR3 is TGTGCCAGCAGTGAATTGGCTAGCGGCCAAGAGACCCAGTACTTC. Translation gives CASSELASGQETQYF. The chain combines TRBV2 with TRBJ2-5, with 7 nucleotides matching TRBD2. Trimming cost V 2 bases and J 1 base; bases outside gene matches: 4. Germline assignment: CDR1 SNHLY and CDR2 FYNNEI. This CDR3 has 15 amino acids.